This T cell receptor (beta chain) derives from a study of blood T cell repertoires in COVID-19. Study information: Specimens from acute and convalescent COVID-19 originated in the United States, Italy and Spain.

Germline-derived CDR1 and CDR2 are SNHLY and FYNNEI. The CDR3 is 15 residues long. V lost 7 bases to trimming and J lost 3 bases; unmatched junction nucleotides: 8. This clone was counted a few times. Sequencing was performed with immunoSEQ multiplex PCR; in TCRdb, only in-frame clones are kept and a portion is missing. The table records around 480,000 clones, more than 70% of them present only once. The genes are TRBV2 and TRBJ1-3; TRBD1 matches at 8 bases. Sequenced material: peripheral blood. This TCR was sampled from a woman aged 45 to 65 with COVID-19, enrolled during active disease. CDR3 sequence: CASTQDRASGNTIYF. The CDR3 DNA sequence: TGTGCCAGCACCCAGGACAGGGCGAGTGGAAACACCATATATTTT. Combining the CDR3 with reference TRBV2 and TRBJ1-3 gives the whole variable domain EPEVTQTPSHQVTQMGQEVILRCVPISNHLYFYWYRQILGQKVEFLVSFYNNEISEKSEIFDDQFSVERPDGSNFTLKIRSTKLEDSAMYFCASTQDRASGNTIYFGEGSWLTVV.